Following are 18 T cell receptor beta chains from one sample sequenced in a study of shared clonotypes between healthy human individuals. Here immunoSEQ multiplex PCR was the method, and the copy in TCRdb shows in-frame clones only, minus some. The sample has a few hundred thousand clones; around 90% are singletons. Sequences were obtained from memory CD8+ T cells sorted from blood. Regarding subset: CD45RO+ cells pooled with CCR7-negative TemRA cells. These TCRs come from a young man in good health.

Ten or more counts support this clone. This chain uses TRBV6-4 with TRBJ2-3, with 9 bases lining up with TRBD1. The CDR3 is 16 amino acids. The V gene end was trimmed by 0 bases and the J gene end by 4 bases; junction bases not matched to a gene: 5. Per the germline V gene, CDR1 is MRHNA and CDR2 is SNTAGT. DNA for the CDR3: TGTGCCAGCAGTGACTCGACAGGGGGTGGGGCAGATACGCAGTATTTT. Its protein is CASSDSTGGGADTQYF.

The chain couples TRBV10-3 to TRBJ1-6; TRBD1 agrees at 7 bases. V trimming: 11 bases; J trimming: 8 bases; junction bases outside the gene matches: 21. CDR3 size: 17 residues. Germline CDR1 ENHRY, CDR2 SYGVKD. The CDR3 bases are TGTGCCTCGAGACAACCTCAGGGGGGTCTCACCTATTCACCCCTCCACTTT. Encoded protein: CASRQPQGGLTYSPLHF.

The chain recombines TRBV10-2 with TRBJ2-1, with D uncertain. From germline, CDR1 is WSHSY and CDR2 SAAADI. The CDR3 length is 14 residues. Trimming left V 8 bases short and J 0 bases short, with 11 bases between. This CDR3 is CASATTPSYNEQFF. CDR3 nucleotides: TGCGCCAGCGCTACGACCCCCTCCTACAATGAGCAGTTCTTC.

The chain's CDR3 is CASSLGSEGHLTDTQYF. The CDR3 DNA reads as TGTGCCAGCAGCTTAGGGTCCGAAGGACACCTCACAGATACGCAGTATTTT. The chain combines TRBV7-9 with TRBJ2-3; the D gene is possibly TRBD1 (5 bases). V was clipped by 1 base and J by 2 bases, with 16 bases between them. This CDR3 has 17 residues. The V gene's germline CDR1 is SEHNR and CDR2 FQNEAQ (reference sequence).

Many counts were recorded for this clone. CDR3: CASSGPDSHNEQFF. In DNA form, the CDR3 reads TGTGCCAGCAGTGGACCAGACAGCCACAATGAGCAGTTCTTC. The chain combines TRBV6-6 with TRBJ2-1; D is possibly TRBD1 (5 bases). The germline CDR1 and CDR2 sequences are MNHNY and SVGAGI (reference sequence). V dropped 5 bases and J dropped 5 bases, with 13 bases sitting between them. CDR3 length equals 14 residues.

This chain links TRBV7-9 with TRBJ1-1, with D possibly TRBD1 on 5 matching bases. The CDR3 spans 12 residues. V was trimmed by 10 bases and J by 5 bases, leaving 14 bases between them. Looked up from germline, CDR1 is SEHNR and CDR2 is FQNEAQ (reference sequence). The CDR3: CATSREGTEAFF. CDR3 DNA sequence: TGTGCCACCTCGAGGGAGGGGACTGAAGCTTTCTTT.

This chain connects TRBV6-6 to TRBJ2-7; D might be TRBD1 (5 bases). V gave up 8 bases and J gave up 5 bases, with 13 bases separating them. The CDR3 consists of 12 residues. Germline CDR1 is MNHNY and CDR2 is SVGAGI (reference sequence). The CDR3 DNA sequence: TGTGCCAGCCGGACGGCAGGGAACGAGCAGTACTTC. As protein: CASRTAGNEQYF.

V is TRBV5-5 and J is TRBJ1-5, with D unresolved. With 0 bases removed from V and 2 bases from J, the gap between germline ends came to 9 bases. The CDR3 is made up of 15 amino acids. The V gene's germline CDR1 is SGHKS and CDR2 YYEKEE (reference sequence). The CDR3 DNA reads TGTGCCAGCAGCTTGGAGGGTTTAGGCAATCAGCCCCAGCATTTT. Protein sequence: CASSLEGLGNQPQHF.

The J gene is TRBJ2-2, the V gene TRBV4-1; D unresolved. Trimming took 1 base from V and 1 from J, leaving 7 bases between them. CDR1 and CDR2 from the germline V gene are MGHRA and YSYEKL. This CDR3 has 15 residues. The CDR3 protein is CASSQGRQNTGELFF. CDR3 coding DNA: TGCGCCAGCAGCCAAGGGCGACAGAACACCGGGGAGCTGTTTTTT.

CDR3 protein: CASSLDRDREAFF. The CDR3 nucleotides are TGTGCCAGCAGCTTAGATCGGGACAGGGAAGCTTTCTTT. The chain uses TRBV11-2 and TRBJ1-1, with TRBD1 matching over 8 bases. CDR3 length equals 13 residues. Germline values: CDR1 SGHAT, CDR2 FQNNGV. V was pared by 0 bases and J by 8 bases, with 2 bases of the junction left unmatched.

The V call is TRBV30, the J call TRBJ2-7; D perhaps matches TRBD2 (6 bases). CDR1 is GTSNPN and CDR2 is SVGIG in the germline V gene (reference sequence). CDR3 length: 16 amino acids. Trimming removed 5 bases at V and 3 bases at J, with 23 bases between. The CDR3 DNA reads TGTGCCTGGGCCGGGACTTTCGCCGTGGGAAGCTACGAGCAGTACTTC. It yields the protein CAWAGTFAVGSYEQYF.

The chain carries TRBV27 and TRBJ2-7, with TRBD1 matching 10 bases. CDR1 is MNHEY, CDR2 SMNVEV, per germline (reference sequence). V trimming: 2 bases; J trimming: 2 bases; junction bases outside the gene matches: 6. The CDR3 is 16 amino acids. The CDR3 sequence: CASSLGRTGGPYEQYF. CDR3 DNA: TGTGCCAGCAGTTTAGGACGGACAGGGGGTCCCTACGAGCAGTACTTC.

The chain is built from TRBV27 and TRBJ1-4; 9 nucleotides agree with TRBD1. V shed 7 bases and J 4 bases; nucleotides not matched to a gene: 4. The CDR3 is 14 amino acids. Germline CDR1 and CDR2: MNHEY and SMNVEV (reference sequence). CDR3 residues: CASTSTGGNEKLFF. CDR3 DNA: TGTGCCAGCACCTCGACAGGGGGTAATGAAAAACTGTTTTTT.

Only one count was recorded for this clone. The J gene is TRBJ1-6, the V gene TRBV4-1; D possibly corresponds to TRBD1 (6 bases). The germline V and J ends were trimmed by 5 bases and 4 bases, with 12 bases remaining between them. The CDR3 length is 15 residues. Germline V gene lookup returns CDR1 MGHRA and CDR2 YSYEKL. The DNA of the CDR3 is TGCGCCAGCAGCGCGCTACAGGGATATAATTCACCCCTCCACTTT. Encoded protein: CASSALQGYNSPLHF.

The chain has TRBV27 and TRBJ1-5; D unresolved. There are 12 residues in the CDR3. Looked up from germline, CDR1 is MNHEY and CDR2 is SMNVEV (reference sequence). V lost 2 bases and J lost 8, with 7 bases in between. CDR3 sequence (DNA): TGTGCCAGCAGTTTACTTGGGGAGCCCCAGCATTTT. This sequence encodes CASSLLGEPQHF.

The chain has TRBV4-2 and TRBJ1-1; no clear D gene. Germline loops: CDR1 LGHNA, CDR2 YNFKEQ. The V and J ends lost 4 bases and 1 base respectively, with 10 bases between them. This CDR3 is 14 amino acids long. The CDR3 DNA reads TGTGCCAGCAGCCTTGGTGGAGAGAACACTGAAGCTTTCTTT. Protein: CASSLGGENTEAFF.

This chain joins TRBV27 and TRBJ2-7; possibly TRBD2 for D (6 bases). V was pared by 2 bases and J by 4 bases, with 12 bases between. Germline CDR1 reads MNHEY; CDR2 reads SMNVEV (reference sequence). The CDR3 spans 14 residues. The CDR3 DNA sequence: TGTGCCAGCAGTTTAGGGCACCGGGGGTACGAGCAGTACTTC. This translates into CASSLGHRGYEQYF.

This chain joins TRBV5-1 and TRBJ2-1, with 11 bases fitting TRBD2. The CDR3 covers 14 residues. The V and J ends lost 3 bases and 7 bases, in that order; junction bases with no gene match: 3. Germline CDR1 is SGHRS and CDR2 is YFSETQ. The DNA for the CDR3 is TGCGCCAGCAGCTCTCTAGCGGGAGGTAATGAGCAGTTCTTC. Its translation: CASSSLAGGNEQFF.